This T cell receptor beta chain is drawn from a study of molecular identifiers for immune sequencing clone quantification. Study overall: Replicates involved a five-way split of RNA from around 20,000 or 99,000 naive CD8 cells, with sequencing of four. Overall study results and limits: Clone sizes that are highly expanded could be underestimated when identical TCR molecules share a barcode. Whereas naive cells kept under 1% of molecules in clones above 20 RNA copies, such clones held over 99% in effectors.

TCRdb passed the PCR reads through MiXCR, listing each CDR3 protein once. The table lists over 550,000 distinct CDR3 sequences, over 25% of them singletons. The CD8+CD4-CCR7+CD45RA+ phenotype defined the sorted naive CD8 T cells. Worth noting for this clonotype: Its antigen is unknown. A read error may explain this, as a much larger clone is one base away.

The CDR3 contains 11 residues. V lost 6 bases, J lost 6 bases, and 11 bases lay in between. In germline, CDR1 is DFQATT, CDR2 SNEGSKA (reference sequence). The TCR originated in a human donor in good health. Some libraries in this study had Jurkat cell RNA spiked in. This chain connects TRBV20-1 to TRBJ1-1; possible D gene TRBD1, 5 bases. Material: naive CD8+ T cells from blood, with Jurkat cell RNA spiked in. Subset noted: FACS-sorted CD8+CD4-CCR7+CD45RA+ naive T cells. The CDR3 DNA sequence: TGCAGTGCCCCGGACATTGCTGAAGCTTTCTTT. Protein: CSAPDIAEAFF.